These 2 T cell receptor beta chains originate from one sample sequenced in a study of cytomegalovirus exposure and HLA in healthy donors. The PCR contained 60 Vbeta and 13 Jbeta primers. The assay was immunoSEQ multiplex PCR, and TCRdb's table has in-frame clones only and misses some. Here the sample spans roughly 180,000 clones, 77% being singletons. The material sequenced was PBMCs. The receptors here all came from a woman aged 30 to 39 in good health and CMV-seropositive.

This rearrangement joins TRBV29-1 to TRBJ2-5; possible D gene TRBD2, 5 bases. Germline values: CDR1 SQVTM, CDR2 ANQGSEA. The V and J ends lost 3 bases and 9 bases respectively, with 23 bases between them. The CDR3 contains 15 residues. CDR3: CSVDNREDILGSQYF. The CDR3 DNA reads as TGCAGCGTTGACAACCGGGAAGATATCTTGGGGTCCCAGTACTTC.

The chain has TRBV28 and TRBJ2-5, with D perhaps TRBD1 (6 bases). From germline, CDR1 is MDHEN and CDR2 SYDVKM. The CDR3 totals 13 residues. The V gene lost 6 bases and the J gene lost 5 bases, with 13 bases spanning the gap. The CDR3 DNA reads as TGTGCCAGCAGGAAACAGGGTAGCGAGACCCAGTACTTC. Encoded protein: CASRKQGSETQYF.